One and the same sample provided the 6 T cell receptor beta chains below, sequenced in a study of CD8+ T cells in alopecia areata. RNA, once extracted, was reverse transcribed into cDNA for use as the sequencing template. Data came from immunoSEQ multiplex PCR; TCRdb stores just in-frame clones and leaves some out. The table shows fewer than 100,000 clones, with just over 70% occurring only once. Treatment specified: oral pan-JAK inhibitor, 5-10 mg twice daily. The sequencing here drew on CD8+ T cells sorted from blood, taken between weeks 44 and 45, from a patient treated with tofacitinib. These receptors all come from a human donor with alopecia areata.

V usage is TRBV7-2 and J usage is TRBJ2-1; D might be TRBD2 (5 bases). V lost 3 bases, J lost 6 bases, and 15 bases lay in between. Germline V lookup: CDR1 SGHTA, CDR2 FQGNSA. This CDR3 has 15 residues. CDR3 in DNA: TGTGCCAGCAGCTTCGGGGTAGGGTCCCTCAATGAGCAGTTCTTC. Protein product: CASSFGVGSLNEQFF.

The chain links TRBV9 to TRBJ1-1; tentatively, D is TRBD1 (5 bases). Germline V gives CDR1 SGDLS, CDR2 YYNGEE. Trimming took off 4 bases at V and 0 bases at J, with 19 bases between the two ends. The CDR3 has 17 amino acids. The chain's CDR3 is CASSPRPGTGMNTEAFF. In DNA, the CDR3 is TGTGCCAGCAGCCCTCGTCCCGGGACGGGCATGAACACTGAAGCTTTCTTT. Full variable domain (rest looked up from reference TRBV9 and TRBJ1-1): DSGVTQTPKHLITATGQRVTLRCSPRSGDLSVYWYQQSLDQGLQFLIQYYNGEERAKGNILERFSAQQFPDLHSELNLSSLELGDSALYFCASSPRPGTGMNTEAFFGQGTRLTVV.

The rearrangement joins TRBV29-1 to TRBJ2-7; tentatively, D is TRBD2 (5 bases). CDR3 length equals 16 residues. V lost 1 base to trimming and J lost 2 bases, with 18 bases between them. Germline values: CDR1 SQVTM, CDR2 ANQGSEA. Written as DNA, the CDR3 is TGCAGCGTTGAAGGGACGGGGAAAGCGTCCCCCTACGAGCAGTACTTC. This sequence encodes CSVEGTGKASPYEQYF.

This chain uses TRBV29-1 with TRBJ2-3, with 7 positions matching TRBD2. The V segment lost 1 base and the J segment 0 bases; nucleotides outside the gene matches: 4. CDR1 and CDR2 from the germline V gene are SQVTM and ANQGSEA. The CDR3 length is 15 residues. CDR3 nucleotide sequence: TGCAGCGTTGAAGGTCTAGCGGATAGCACAGATACGCAGTATTTT. It translates to CSVEGLADSTDTQYF.

The J gene is TRBJ2-3, the V gene TRBV4-3, with 14 positions matching TRBD2. Germline CDR1 LGHNA, CDR2 YSLEER. J was trimmed by 7 bases and V by 5 bases; bases with no gene match: 5. This CDR3 has 15 amino acids. The CDR3 DNA follows: TGCGCCAGCAGCGTAGGGACTAGCGGGGGCTATACGCAGTATTTT. Residues: CASSVGTSGGYTQYF.

CDR3 nucleotide sequence: TGTGCCAGCAGACCGACAGGGGCCTACCCAAAAAACATTCAGTACTTC. Amino acids: CASRPTGAYPKNIQYF. This chain uses TRBV7-7 with TRBJ2-4; 8 nucleotides agree with TRBD1. CDR1 SSHAT and CDR2 FNYEAQ come from the germline V gene (reference sequence). The CDR3 loop spans 16 amino acids. The J segment lost 4 bases and the V segment lost 6 bases, leaving 11 bases of the junction unmatched.